These T cell receptor beta chains were read from a single sample in a study of T-cell reconstitution after alpha-beta-depleted transplantation in children. TCRdb re-analysed the PCR reads in MiXCR, keeping a single row per CDR3 protein. This sample has roughly 500,000 distinct CDR3 sequences, with approximately 29% found just once. The sample here was PBMCs from the stem cell graft donor, taken from the stem cell graft. Source of these receptors: a human donor who donated a stem cell graft to a child with aplastic anemia. Each CDR3 is given with its conserved first and last residue. The order of the fields is CDR3 length, clone size, D gene, V gene, J gene, CDR3 DNA, CDR3 protein. A D gene is named only where the DNA matches it firmly. Clone size is shown for a subset of rows, as once, few, many or a class of expanded clone.

CDR3 length: 16; clone size: .; D gene: .; V gene: TRBV5-4; J gene: TRBJ2-3; CDR3 DNA: TGTGCCAGCAGCTTGGTGTTTGACAAGGGTCCCGATACGCAGTATTTT; CDR3 protein: CASSLVFDKGPDTQYF
CDR3 length: 15; clone size: .; D gene: TRBD1; V gene: TRBV6-1; J gene: TRBJ1-2; CDR3 DNA: TGTGCCAGCAGTGAACCGGGACAGGCAAACTATGGCTACACCTTC; CDR3 protein: CASSEPGQANYGYTF
CDR3 length: 15; clone size: few; D gene: .; V gene: TRBV15; J gene: TRBJ2-2; CDR3 DNA: TGTGCCACCAGCAGAGATAGAGGGCCCACCGGGGAGCTGTTTTTT; CDR3 protein: CATSRDRGPTGELFF
CDR3 length: 16; clone size: .; D gene: .; V gene: TRBV5-1; J gene: TRBJ2-1; CDR3 DNA: TGCGCCAGCACCGACCCGGGGGCAGTCGCCTACAATGAGCAGTTCTTC; CDR3 protein: CASTDPGAVAYNEQFF
CDR3 length: 16; clone size: .; D gene: .; V gene: TRBV6-1; J gene: TRBJ1-5; CDR3 DNA: TGTGCCAGCAAAGGGGGGATAGACACGCGCAATCAGCCCCAGCATTTT; CDR3 protein: CASKGGIDTRNQPQHF
CDR3 length: 13; clone size: few; D gene: .; V gene: TRBV19; J gene: TRBJ1-1; CDR3 DNA: TGTGCCAGTAGTATCCAGGGCCCTACTGAAGCTTTCTTT; CDR3 protein: CASSIQGPTEAFF
CDR3 length: 13; clone size: .; D gene: .; V gene: TRBV10-3; J gene: TRBJ1-1; CDR3 DNA: TGTGCCATTGGGGCCCCGCCGGGCACTGAAGCTTTCTTT; CDR3 protein: CAIGAPPGTEAFF
CDR3 length: 13; clone size: few; D gene: .; V gene: TRBV11-2; J gene: TRBJ2-1; CDR3 DNA: TGTGCCAGCAGCTTAGTGGGGGCACATGAGCAGTTCTTC; CDR3 protein: CASSLVGAHEQFF
CDR3 length: 16; clone size: few; D gene: TRBD1; V gene: TRBV18; J gene: TRBJ2-3; CDR3 DNA: TGTGCCAGCTCACCTCCCGGGACAGGGGGAACAGATACGCAGTATTTT; CDR3 protein: CASSPPGTGGTDTQYF
CDR3 length: 14; clone size: .; D gene: .; V gene: TRBV5-1; J gene: TRBJ1-1; CDR3 DNA: TGCGCCAGCAGCTTCGAGCAGGTGAACACTGAAGCTTTCTTT; CDR3 protein: CASSFEQVNTEAFF
CDR3 length: 15; clone size: .; D gene: .; V gene: TRBV5-1; J gene: TRBJ2-3; CDR3 DNA: TGCGCCAGCAGCTTGTGGGGCGGTAGCACAGATACGCAGTATTTT; CDR3 protein: CASSLWGGSTDTQYF
CDR3 length: 15; clone size: .; D gene: .; V gene: TRBV7-2; J gene: TRBJ2-3; CDR3 DNA: TGTGCCAGCAGCTTAGAAATGATTCGTTCCCCTACGCAGTATTTT; CDR3 protein: CASSLEMIRSPTQYF
CDR3 length: 15; clone size: .; D gene: .; V gene: TRBV6-1; J gene: TRBJ1-2; CDR3 DNA: TGTGCCAGCAGTCCTACATTAGCGGAAAACTATGGCTACACCTTC; CDR3 protein: CASSPTLAENYGYTF
CDR3 length: 14; clone size: .; D gene: TRBD2; V gene: TRBV7-6; J gene: TRBJ2-3; CDR3 DNA: TGTGCCAGCAGCTCTCAGCGGGGGCCCGATACGCAGTATTTT; CDR3 protein: CASSSQRGPDTQYF
CDR3 length: 18; clone size: .; D gene: .; V gene: TRBV28; J gene: TRBJ2-3; CDR3 DNA: TGTGCCAGCAGTTTCCCCCACGTCGACGGGGAGTCCACAGATACGCAGTATTTT; CDR3 protein: CASSFPHVDGESTDTQYF
CDR3 length: 19; clone size: .; D gene: .; V gene: TRBV6-1; J gene: TRBJ2-1; CDR3 DNA: TGTGCCAGCAGTGAAAGTCTAGCAATTGGGGCGAGCTCCTACAATGAGCAGTTCTTC; CDR3 protein: CASSESLAIGASSYNEQFF
CDR3 length: 18; clone size: few; D gene: TRBD2; V gene: TRBV29-1; J gene: TRBJ2-7; CDR3 DNA: TGCAGCGTTGAAGATTATAGTGGACTAGCGGGATCCCCGAGCGAGCAGTACTTC; CDR3 protein: CSVEDYSGLAGSPSEQYF
CDR3 length: 16; clone size: .; D gene: .; V gene: TRBV9; J gene: TRBJ2-5; CDR3 DNA: TGTGCCAGCAGCGTAGGGCCTCGAGGGGACCAAGAGACCCAGTACTTC; CDR3 protein: CASSVGPRGDQETQYF
CDR3 length: 14; clone size: few; D gene: .; V gene: TRBV20-1; J gene: TRBJ2-2; CDR3 DNA: TGCAGTGCTAGAGATAACCCGTACACCGGGGAGCTGTTTTTT; CDR3 protein: CSARDNPYTGELFF
CDR3 length: 20; clone size: .; D gene: .; V gene: TRBV20-1; J gene: TRBJ1-4; CDR3 DNA: TGCAGTGCTAGAGATGAACTTAATGAAGGGACCCAAACAACTAATGAAAAACTGTTTTTT; CDR3 protein: CSARDELNEGTQTTNEKLFF
CDR3 length: 12; clone size: .; D gene: .; V gene: TRBV11-2; J gene: TRBJ2-3; CDR3 DNA: TGTGCCAGCAGCTTTTGGGGGGATACGCAGTATTTT; CDR3 protein: CASSFWGDTQYF
CDR3 length: 14; clone size: .; D gene: .; V gene: TRBV12-3/TRBV12-4; J gene: TRBJ1-5; CDR3 DNA: TGTGCCAGCAGTTCCTCAGGGGGCAATCAGCCCCAGCATTTT; CDR3 protein: CASSSSGGNQPQHF
CDR3 length: 14; clone size: few; D gene: .; V gene: TRBV12-3/TRBV12-4; J gene: TRBJ1-5; CDR3 DNA: TGTGCCAGCAGTTTAGGGGCCAGGGATCAGCCCCAGCATTTT; CDR3 protein: CASSLGARDQPQHF
CDR3 length: 11; clone size: .; D gene: .; V gene: TRBV15; J gene: TRBJ2-1; CDR3 DNA: TGTGCCACCCCTAAAAATGCTGAGCAGTTCTTC; CDR3 protein: CATPKNAEQFF
CDR3 length: 15; clone size: many; D gene: TRBD1; V gene: TRBV29-1; J gene: TRBJ2-1; CDR3 DNA: TGCAGCGCAGAAAAACGGGACAGGGGGTACAATGAGCAGTTCTTC; CDR3 protein: CSAEKRDRGYNEQFF
CDR3 length: 13; clone size: few; D gene: TRBD1; V gene: TRBV29-1; J gene: TRBJ1-4; CDR3 DNA: TGCAGCGTTGTAGGACAGGGATTTGAAAAACTGTTTTTT; CDR3 protein: CSVVGQGFEKLFF
CDR3 length: 13; clone size: .; D gene: .; V gene: TRBV10-3; J gene: TRBJ2-5; CDR3 DNA: TGTGCCATCAGCGACGGTCCACAAGAGACCCAGTACTTC; CDR3 protein: CAISDGPQETQYF
CDR3 length: 17; clone size: .; D gene: TRBD1; V gene: TRBV11-2; J gene: TRBJ2-1; CDR3 DNA: TGTGCCAGCAGCTTCTCCCCAAATCCAGGACAGGACAATGAGCAGTTCTTC; CDR3 protein: CASSFSPNPGQDNEQFF
CDR3 length: 19; clone size: .; D gene: .; V gene: TRBV29-1; J gene: TRBJ2-5; CDR3 DNA: TGCAGCGTTCCCCGGGGGACCCCCGACAGGGACTTTTACCAAGAGACCCAGTACTTC; CDR3 protein: CSVPRGTPDRDFYQETQYF
CDR3 length: 16; clone size: .; D gene: .; V gene: TRBV7-8; J gene: TRBJ2-7; CDR3 DNA: TGTGCCAGCAACTACGAAAGGGGGGCTCTCACCTACGAGCAGTACTTC; CDR3 protein: CASNYERGALTYEQYF
CDR3 length: 14; clone size: once; D gene: .; V gene: TRBV18; J gene: TRBJ2-5; CDR3 DNA: TGTGCCAGCTCACCACCGGGGCCAGAAGGGACCCAGTACTTC; CDR3 protein: CASSPPGPEGTQYF
CDR3 length: 13; clone size: .; D gene: .; V gene: TRBV12-3/TRBV12-4; J gene: TRBJ1-1; CDR3 DNA: TGTGCCAGCAGTTTACAGGGGTCGGGTCGAGCTTTCTTT; CDR3 protein: CASSLQGSGRAFF
CDR3 length: 18; clone size: few; D gene: .; V gene: TRBV4-2; J gene: TRBJ2-7; CDR3 DNA: TGTGCCAGCAGCCCCCAGACGCCGGGACGGCGAAACTCCTACGAGCAGTACTTC; CDR3 protein: CASSPQTPGRRNSYEQYF
CDR3 length: 14; clone size: few; D gene: .; V gene: TRBV12-3/TRBV12-4; J gene: TRBJ1-3; CDR3 DNA: TGTGCCAGCAGGACAGGCCACTCTGGAAACACCATATATTTT; CDR3 protein: CASRTGHSGNTIYF
CDR3 length: 14; clone size: few; D gene: TRBD2; V gene: TRBV12-3/TRBV12-4; J gene: TRBJ2-5; CDR3 DNA: TGTGCCAGCAGTGACAGCGGGAGGGGGGAGACCCAGTACTTC; CDR3 protein: CASSDSGRGETQYF
CDR3 length: 15; clone size: .; D gene: TRBD2; V gene: TRBV29-1; J gene: TRBJ2-3; CDR3 DNA: TGCAGCGTTGAACGGCGCGGGAGCAGCACAGATACGCAGTATTTT; CDR3 protein: CSVERRGSSTDTQYF
CDR3 length: 16; clone size: once; D gene: TRBD2; V gene: TRBV12-3/TRBV12-4; J gene: TRBJ2-3; CDR3 DNA: TGTGCCAGCAGTCCCAACCAGCGGGAGGGCCGAGATACGCAGTATTTT; CDR3 protein: CASSPNQREGRDTQYF
CDR3 length: 15; clone size: few; D gene: .; V gene: TRBV20-1; J gene: TRBJ1-2; CDR3 DNA: TGCAGTGCTAGAGATCCCCGGGCAAAAAACTATGGCTACACCTTC; CDR3 protein: CSARDPRAKNYGYTF
CDR3 length: 15; clone size: .; D gene: .; V gene: TRBV24-1; J gene: TRBJ1-1; CDR3 DNA: TGTGCCACCAGTGATTCGACAGGTATGAACACTGAAGCTTTCTTT; CDR3 protein: CATSDSTGMNTEAFF
CDR3 length: 11; clone size: few; D gene: .; V gene: TRBV19; J gene: TRBJ1-1; CDR3 DNA: TGTGCCAGTAGTATAAGGGCTGAAGCTTTCTTT; CDR3 protein: CASSIRAEAFF
CDR3 length: 13; clone size: few; D gene: TRBD1; V gene: TRBV12-3/TRBV12-4; J gene: TRBJ1-2; CDR3 DNA: TGTGCCAGCAGGCCGGGACAGGGTGGCGGCTACACCTTC; CDR3 protein: CASRPGQGGGYTF
CDR3 length: 13; clone size: .; D gene: .; V gene: TRBV5-5; J gene: TRBJ2-5; CDR3 DNA: TGTGCCAGCAGCGCGGCAGGGGCTGAGACCCAGTACTTC; CDR3 protein: CASSAAGAETQYF
CDR3 length: 16; clone size: .; D gene: TRBD1; V gene: TRBV9; J gene: TRBJ2-5; CDR3 DNA: TGTGCCAGCAGCGCATTTGGACAGGGGGCAATTGAGACCCAGTACTTC; CDR3 protein: CASSAFGQGAIETQYF
CDR3 length: 15; clone size: few; D gene: TRBD2; V gene: TRBV29-1; J gene: TRBJ2-2; CDR3 DNA: TGCAGCGTGCGCAGACTAGCGGAGGACACCGGGGAGCTGTTTTTT; CDR3 protein: CSVRRLAEDTGELFF
CDR3 length: 14; clone size: .; D gene: .; V gene: TRBV19; J gene: TRBJ1-5; CDR3 DNA: TGTGCCAGTAGTATCCCGCATAGCAATCAGCCCCAGCATTTT; CDR3 protein: CASSIPHSNQPQHF
CDR3 length: 13; clone size: .; D gene: TRBD1; V gene: TRBV27; J gene: TRBJ2-7; CDR3 DNA: TGTGCCAGCAAGAGGACAGGCGTATACGAGCAGTACTTC; CDR3 protein: CASKRTGVYEQYF
CDR3 length: 15; clone size: few; D gene: .; V gene: TRBV20-1; J gene: TRBJ1-2; CDR3 DNA: TGCAGTGCTAGCCCAACCACGACTGGGAGCTATGGCTACACCTTC; CDR3 protein: CSASPTTTGSYGYTF
CDR3 length: 12; clone size: .; D gene: .; V gene: TRBV20-1; J gene: TRBJ2-5; CDR3 DNA: TGCAGTGGAAGGGAGGGGGAGGAGACCCAGTACTTC; CDR3 protein: CSGREGEETQYF
CDR3 length: 13; clone size: .; D gene: .; V gene: TRBV5-1; J gene: TRBJ2-5; CDR3 DNA: TGCGCCAGCGCGACCAGGAAGGGGGAGACCCAGTACTTC; CDR3 protein: CASATRKGETQYF
CDR3 length: 14; clone size: .; D gene: TRBD1; V gene: TRBV12-5; J gene: TRBJ1-1; CDR3 DNA: TGTGCTAGTGAACAGGGGGCGATGAACACTGAAGCTTTCTTT; CDR3 protein: CASEQGAMNTEAFF